This TCR beta chain was captured in a study of T cell responses to AZD1222 COVID-19 vaccine. The count of this clone is one. Its antigen is currently unknown. The data were produced by immunoSEQ multiplex PCR, yet TCRdb's version contains in-frame clones alone and is incomplete. Of about 140,000 clones detected, around 87% appear once; the ten largest clones hold around 1.6%. Germline CDR1 and CDR2: MGHRA and YSYEKL. V shed 1 base, J shed 8 bases, and the junction held 11 bases outside the gene matches. There are 16 residues in the CDR3. The study's findings and limits: The sample set comprised mostly white British donors with more females, and clonal diversity was possibly underestimated. A reported finding is that nearly half of spike-specific TCRs target unmutated variant regions. Repertoires were collected only later (after the peak T cell response had occurred).

This rearrangement joins TRBV4-1 to TRBJ2-1, with TRBD2 identical over 7 bases. The starting material was peripheral blood, obtained on day 0 of AZD1222 vaccination. This receptor was identified in an adult in good health. CDR3 amino acids: CASSQVGRAPSDEQFF. CDR3 sequence (DNA): TGCGCCAGCAGCCAAGTTGGGAGGGCCCCTTCGGATGAGCAGTTCTTC.